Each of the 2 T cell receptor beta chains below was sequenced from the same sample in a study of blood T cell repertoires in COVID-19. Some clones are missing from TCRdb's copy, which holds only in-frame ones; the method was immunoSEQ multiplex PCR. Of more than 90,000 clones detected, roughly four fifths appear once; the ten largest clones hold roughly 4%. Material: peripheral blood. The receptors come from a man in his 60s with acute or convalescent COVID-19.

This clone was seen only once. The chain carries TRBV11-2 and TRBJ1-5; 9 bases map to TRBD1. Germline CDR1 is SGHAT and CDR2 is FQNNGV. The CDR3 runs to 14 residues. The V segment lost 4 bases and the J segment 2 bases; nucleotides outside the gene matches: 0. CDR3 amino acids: CASSWTGGNQPQHF. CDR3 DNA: TGTGCCAGCAGCTGGACAGGGGGCAATCAGCCCCAGCATTTT.

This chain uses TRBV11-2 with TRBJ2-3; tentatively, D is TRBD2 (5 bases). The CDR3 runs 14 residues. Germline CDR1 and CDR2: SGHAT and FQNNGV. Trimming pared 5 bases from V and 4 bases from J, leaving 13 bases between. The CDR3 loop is CASSVRVSPDTQYF. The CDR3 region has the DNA TGTGCCAGCAGCGTGAGGGTGTCCCCAGATACGCAGTATTTT.